Following are 8 T cell receptor beta chains from one sample sequenced in a study of PD-1 blockade in classical Hodgkin lymphoma. The repertoire was sequenced with immunoSEQ multiplex PCR; TCRdb's copy has only in-frame clones and lacks some. The table lists 30,000 to 35,000 clones, around nine tenths of them singletons. Every patient had relapsed following autologous stem cell transplantation, and cohorts differed in brentuximab vedotin exposure. Isolation of CD4+ T cells from thawed PBMCs was performed by magnetic negative selection. The input for sequencing was CD4+ T cells from blood, taken at baseline. These receptors originate from a human donor with classical Hodgkin lymphoma.

The chain recombines TRBV6-1 with TRBJ1-2; no reliable D call. CDR3 length equals 12 residues. V was shortened by 3 bases and J by 4 bases, with 6 bases between the two germline ends. Germline loops: CDR1 MNHNS, CDR2 SASEGT. In nucleotides, the CDR3 is TGTGCCAGCAGTGACGGATCCTATGGCTACACCTTC. Amino acid sequence: CASSDGSYGYTF.

The V gene is TRBV6-5, the J gene TRBJ1-1, with no clear D. Germline V gives CDR1 MNHEY, CDR2 SVGAGI. V dropped 0 bases and J dropped 1 base, with 6 bases sitting between them. The CDR3 is 14 amino acids. The CDR3 region is CASSYSWQNTEAFF. In DNA form, the CDR3 reads TGTGCCAGCAGTTACTCGTGGCAGAACACTGAAGCTTTCTTT.

The chain links TRBV4-1 to TRBJ1-1; D may be TRBD1 (5 bases). Trimming removed 3 bases from V and 0 bases from J, with 17 bases in between. This CDR3 is built from 17 residues. CDR1 and CDR2 from the germline V gene are MGHRA and YSYEKL. The CDR3 loop is CASSQAPKGPLNTEAFF. The CDR3 DNA is TGCGCCAGCAGCCAGGCACCCAAGGGACCGTTGAACACTGAAGCTTTCTTT.

The CDR3 here is CAIGGEGRNTEAFF. CDR3 nucleotides: TGTGCCATCGGCGGCGAAGGAAGGAACACTGAAGCTTTCTTT. The rearrangement links TRBV10-3 to TRBJ1-1; no firm D call. V gave up 8 bases and J gave up 1 base, with 14 bases separating them. Germline CDR1 is ENHRY and CDR2 is SYGVKD. CDR3 length: 14 residues.

The V call is TRBV4-1, the J call TRBJ2-3, with 12 bases matching TRBD2. This CDR3 region has 16 residues. Germline assignment: CDR1 MGHRA and CDR2 YSYEKL. Unmatched junction bases numbered 4, after V lost 1 base and J lost 5 bases. The CDR3 coding sequence is TGCGCCAGCAGCCAAGGACTAGCGGGGGCGGGAGATACGCAGTATTTT. It translates to CASSQGLAGAGDTQYF.

The rearrangement joins TRBV28 to TRBJ2-5; a weak D match, TRBD2 (5 bases). Trimming took off 3 bases at V and 1 base at J, with 9 bases between the two ends. The CDR3 contains 14 residues. Per germline, CDR1 MDHEN and CDR2 SYDVKM. CDR3 in amino acids: CASSFSAGQETQYF. CDR3 DNA sequence: TGTGCCAGCAGTTTCTCCGCGGGCCAAGAGACCCAGTACTTC.

The chain couples TRBV5-8 to TRBJ1-1; D gene unclear. Germline assignment: CDR1 SGHTS and CDR2 YDEGEE. Trimming pared 6 bases from V and 7 bases from J, leaving 7 bases between. This CDR3 spans 10 amino acids. CDR3 sequence reads: CASNRGEAFF. The CDR3 nucleotides are TGTGCCAGCAACCGGGGTGAAGCTTTCTTT.

This clone was seen a single time. The chain joins TRBV19 to TRBJ2-5; 8 bases line up with TRBD2. V lost 3 bases to trimming and J lost 5 bases; unmatched junction nucleotides: 14. There are 17 residues in the CDR3. Germline lookup yields CDR1 LNHDA and CDR2 SQIVND (reference sequence). The CDR3 nucleotides read TGTGCCAGTAGTATGGGTCTGGGAGCGGGAGAGAGTGAGACCCAGTACTTC. Translating it yields CASSMGLGAGESETQYF.